This T cell receptor beta chain was recovered during a study of shared clonotypes between healthy human individuals (dated by TCRdb to about 2020). Some background on the complete study: The cohort comprised two women and a few men aged 18 to 49 years. Between about 0.85 and 10 billion PBMCs per donor were obtained by leukapheresis. For each donor, CD4 naive and CD4 memory were each run on three plates, CD8 naive on two plates, and CD8 memory on one plate. To increase sequencing depth and limit assay-specific biases, TCR repertoire library preparation and sequencing were carried out by different laboratories using diverse techniques. To estimate repertoire size and how much clonotypes are shared between individuals, the study performed deep sequencing of blood TCR repertoires from 4 to 6 healthy adults. Overall study outcomes, separate from this receptor: The small number of donors limited the genetic and exposure-history diversity represented. Estimated clonotype richness was generally larger for naive than for memory subsets. When a few donors were compared, the shared fraction of clonotypes was about 5% for naive CD4, roughly 3.3% for naive CD8, more than 2% for memory CD4, and 0.4% for memory CD8. Based on pairwise subsampling, the degree of clonotype sharing among donors was expected to be affected by sequencing depth. Only blood was sampled, and tissue TCR repertoires likely differ from those in blood. Even with the large sequencing depth, rarefaction of the sorted-subset datasets indicated that sequencing was incomplete. Compared with non-shared clonotypes, the clonotypes found in all four sorted-subset donors had higher generation probabilities.

The CDR3 spans 14 residues, from the cysteine through the phenylalanine. The sequence is cut down to CDR3 DNA, 42 bases in frame from base 1. Via the germline V gene, CDR1 is SGHAT and CDR2 FQNNGV. V loses 3 bases, J loses 6 bases, and the germline ends lie 12 bases apart. Donors were healthy HIV-negative adults with no recently reported acute infections or vaccinations. All donors were Caucasian adults living in Nashville, Tennessee, USA. CD4+ T cells were enriched through magnetic negative selection, after which naive cells were positively selected on CD45RA and the remaining negative fraction served as the memory subset. Blood was collected by leukapheresis, and PBMCs were isolated by Ficoll-Histopaque density gradient centrifugation and then cryopreserved in liquid nitrogen vapor phase. Analytical flow cytometry was used to check the purity and quantity of each magnetically sorted T cell population. Each sorted fraction had its genomic DNA isolated and then quantified by UV absorbance on a Nanodrop 2000c.

Using the deep immunoSEQ assay, multiplex PCR amplified TCR CDR3 regions from genomic DNA. Genomic DNA extracted from each cell subset was distributed evenly over all wells of several immunoSEQ 96-well plates, and each plate served as one replicate. For sorted subsets, each replicate PCR was loaded with approximately 0.2 ug genomic DNA, equivalent to approximately 27,000 T cell genomes. Purified libraries were measured with a Qubit 3.0 fluorometer, size-checked on a Bioanalyzer 2100, and measured again with the KAPA Library Quantification kit. Every immunoSEQ 96-well plate was sequenced on a separate single-read 150-cycle Illumina NextSeq 550 flow cell. In the authors' own workflow: Because the immunoSEQ output included only junctional sequences and no quality scores, the filtering could not be the same as the filtering used for full-length reads. To assign V/J genes and CDR3, sequences were annotated using PyIR, a Python wrapper for IgBLAST v1.9, with IMGT germline references. Reads were filtered out if the reads had weak V/J assignments (E-value above 1e-6), no CDR3, stop codons, out-of-frame junctions, or ambiguous translated residues. V3J clonotypes were defined as sequences sharing an identical inferred V gene, J gene, and CDR3 amino acid sequence. The percentage overlap between two repertoires was calculated by dividing the number of shared unique clonotypes by the size of the smaller repertoire. RTK rarefaction, the Chao1 estimator, and Recon v2.1 estimates of unobserved clonotypes were used to assess repertoire richness. Generation probabilities were computed with OLGA for all TCRbeta clonotypes obtained by the gDNA method from several donors. The table was pulled from immuneACCESS by TCRdb, which kept in-frame rearrangements only. Such tables lose some clones; where checked, under half of the loss comes from unresolved V genes, and the rest has no known cause. V, J and clone size are those of that table, while D and trimming were read from the DNA. The sample table records some 900,000 clones; about three quarters of these occur just once. Nearly 1.5% of the sample belongs to the ten largest clones.

As to this clone: The specificity of this receptor is unknown. No base quality values were provided; no much bigger clone lies one nucleotide off.

Sequenced material: memory CD4+ T cells sorted from blood. The cell subset or site label for this specimen denotes: CD45RA-negative fraction. This receptor was identified in a man aged 18 to 29 in good health. The V gene is TRBV11-2 and the J gene is TRBJ2-1; there is no confident call for the D gene. The nucleotides read TGTGCCAGCAGCTTCGGACCTGGCCCCAATGAGCAGTTCTTC. This encodes CASSFGPGPNEQFF.